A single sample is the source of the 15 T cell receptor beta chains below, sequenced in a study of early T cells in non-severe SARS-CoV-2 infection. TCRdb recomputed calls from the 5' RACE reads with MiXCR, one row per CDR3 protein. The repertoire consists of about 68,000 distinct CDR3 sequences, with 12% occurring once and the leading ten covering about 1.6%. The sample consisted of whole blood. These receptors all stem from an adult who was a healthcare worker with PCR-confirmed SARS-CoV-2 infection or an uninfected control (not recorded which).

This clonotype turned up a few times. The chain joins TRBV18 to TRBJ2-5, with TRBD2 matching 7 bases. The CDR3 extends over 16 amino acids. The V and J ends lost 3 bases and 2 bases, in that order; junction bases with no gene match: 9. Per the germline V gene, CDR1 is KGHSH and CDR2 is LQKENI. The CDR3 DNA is TGTGCCAGCTCACCTCGGCTAGCGGCGGGACAAGAGACCCAGTACTTC. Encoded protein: CASSPRLAAGQETQYF.

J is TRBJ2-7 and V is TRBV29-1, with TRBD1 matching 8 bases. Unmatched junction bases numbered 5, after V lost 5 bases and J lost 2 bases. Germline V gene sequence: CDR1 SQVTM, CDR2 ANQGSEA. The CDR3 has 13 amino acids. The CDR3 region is CSVRGTGTYEQYF. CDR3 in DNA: TGCAGCGTTAGAGGGACAGGAACCTACGAGCAGTACTTC.

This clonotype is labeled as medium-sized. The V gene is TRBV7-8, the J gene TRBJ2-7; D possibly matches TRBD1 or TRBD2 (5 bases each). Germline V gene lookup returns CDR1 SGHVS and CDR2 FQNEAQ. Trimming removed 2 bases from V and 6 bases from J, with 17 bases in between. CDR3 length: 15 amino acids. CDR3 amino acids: CASSLLTGRALEQYF. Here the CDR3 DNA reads TGTGCCAGCAGCTTACTTACGGGACGGGCACTCGAGCAGTACTTC.

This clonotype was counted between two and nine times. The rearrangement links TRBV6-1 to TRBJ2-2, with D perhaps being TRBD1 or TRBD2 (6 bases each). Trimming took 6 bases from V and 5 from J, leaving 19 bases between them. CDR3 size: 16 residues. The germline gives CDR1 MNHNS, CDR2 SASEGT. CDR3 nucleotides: TGTGCCAGCAGCCTCACGGGGGCGATGCTAACCGGGGAGCTGTTTTTT. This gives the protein CASSLTGAMLTGELFF.

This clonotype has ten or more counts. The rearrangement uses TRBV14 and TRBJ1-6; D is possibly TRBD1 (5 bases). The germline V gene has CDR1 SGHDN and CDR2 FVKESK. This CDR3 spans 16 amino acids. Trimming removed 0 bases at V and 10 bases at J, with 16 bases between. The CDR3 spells CASSQDKGRAGSPLHF. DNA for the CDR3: TGTGCCAGCAGCCAAGATAAGGGCAGGGCGGGATCACCCCTCCACTTT.

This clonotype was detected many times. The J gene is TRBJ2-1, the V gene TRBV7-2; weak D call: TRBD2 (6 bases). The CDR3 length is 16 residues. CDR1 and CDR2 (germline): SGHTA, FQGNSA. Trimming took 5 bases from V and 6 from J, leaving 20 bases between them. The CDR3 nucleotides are TGTGCCAGCAGCCCCGGCCCAGGAGGGATTGGCAATGAGCAGTTCTTC. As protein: CASSPGPGGIGNEQFF.

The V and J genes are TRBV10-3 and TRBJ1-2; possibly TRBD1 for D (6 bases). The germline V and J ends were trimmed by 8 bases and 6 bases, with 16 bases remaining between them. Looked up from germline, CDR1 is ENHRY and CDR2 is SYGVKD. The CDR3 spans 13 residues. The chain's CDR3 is CAIARGGSDGYTF. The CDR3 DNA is TGTGCCATCGCCAGGGGTGGGTCGGATGGCTACACCTTC.

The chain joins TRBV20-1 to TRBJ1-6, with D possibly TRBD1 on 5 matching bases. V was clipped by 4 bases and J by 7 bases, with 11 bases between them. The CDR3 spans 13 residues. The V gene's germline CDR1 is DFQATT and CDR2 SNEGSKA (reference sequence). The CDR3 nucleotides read TGCAGTGCTAACCTAGGGGAGAATTCACCCCTCCACTTT. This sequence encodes CSANLGENSPLHF.

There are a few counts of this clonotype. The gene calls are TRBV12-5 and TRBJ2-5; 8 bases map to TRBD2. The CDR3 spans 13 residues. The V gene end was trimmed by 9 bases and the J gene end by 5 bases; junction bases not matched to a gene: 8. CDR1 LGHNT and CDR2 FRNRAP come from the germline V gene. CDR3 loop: CASGGAALETQYF. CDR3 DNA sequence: TGTGCTAGCGGGGGGGCGGCTTTGGAGACCCAGTACTTC. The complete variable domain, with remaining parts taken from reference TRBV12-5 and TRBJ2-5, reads DARVTQTPRHKVTEMGQEVTMRCQPILGHNTVFWYRQTMMQGLELLAYFRNRAPLDDSGMPKDRFSAEMPDATLATLKIQPSEPRDSAVYFCASGGAALETQYFGPGTRLLVL.

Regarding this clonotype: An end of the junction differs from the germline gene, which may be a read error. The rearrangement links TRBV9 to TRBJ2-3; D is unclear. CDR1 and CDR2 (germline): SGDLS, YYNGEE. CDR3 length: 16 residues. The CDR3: CPSSVAVTPSTDTQYF. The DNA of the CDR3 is TGTCCCAGCAGCGTAGCTGTGACCCCAAGCACAGATACGCAGTATTTT.

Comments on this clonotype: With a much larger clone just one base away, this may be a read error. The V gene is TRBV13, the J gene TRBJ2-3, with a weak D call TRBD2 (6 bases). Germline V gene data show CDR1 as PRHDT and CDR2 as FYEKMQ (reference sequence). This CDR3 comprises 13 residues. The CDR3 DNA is TGTACCAGCAGCTTGGGACTGCGGAATACGCAGTATTTT. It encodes CTSSLGLRNTQYF.

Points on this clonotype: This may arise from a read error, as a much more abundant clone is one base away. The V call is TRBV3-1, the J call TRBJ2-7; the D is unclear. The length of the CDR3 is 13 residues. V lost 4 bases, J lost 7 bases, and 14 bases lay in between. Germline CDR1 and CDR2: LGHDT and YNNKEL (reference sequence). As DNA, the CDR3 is TGTGCCAGCAGCCTGACGGTCTCCTGGGAGCAGTACTTC. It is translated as CASSLTVSWEQYF.

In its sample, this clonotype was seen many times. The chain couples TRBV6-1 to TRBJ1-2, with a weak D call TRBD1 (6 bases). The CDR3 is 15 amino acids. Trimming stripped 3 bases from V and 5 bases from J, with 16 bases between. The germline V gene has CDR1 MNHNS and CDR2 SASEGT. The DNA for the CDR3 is TGTGCCAGCAGTGATCCCCGACAGGAAAAATATGGCTACACCTTC. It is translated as CASSDPRQEKYGYTF.

DNA for the CDR3: TGCAGCGTTGAGGGACTCAAGGGAGCTTTCTTT. Its translation: CSVEGLKGAFF. The chain joins TRBV29-1 to TRBJ1-1; D possibly corresponds to TRBD1 (5 bases). CDR1 and CDR2 from the germline V gene are SQVTM and ANQGSEA. V lost 3 bases and J 10 bases, leaving 12 bases between the germline ends. The CDR3 contains 11 residues.

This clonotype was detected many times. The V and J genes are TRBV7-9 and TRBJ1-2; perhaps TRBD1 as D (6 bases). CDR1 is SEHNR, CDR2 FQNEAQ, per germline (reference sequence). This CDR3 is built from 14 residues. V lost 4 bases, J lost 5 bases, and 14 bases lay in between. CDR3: CASSWVQGIYGYTF. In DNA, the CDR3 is TGTGCCAGCAGCTGGGTACAGGGCATATATGGCTACACCTTC. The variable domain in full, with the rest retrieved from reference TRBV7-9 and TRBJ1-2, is DTGVSQNPRHKITKRGQNVTFRCDPISEHNRLYWYRQTLGQGPEFLTYFQNEAQLEKSRLLSDRFSAERPKGSFSTLEIQRTEQGDSAMYLCASSWVQGIYGYTFGSGTRLTVV.